This record looks at one T cell receptor (beta chain) sequence and its context. This specimen belongs to a study of cytomegalovirus exposure and HLA in healthy donors. Background on the study: The early release's HLA-typed donors yielded 80 million to 95 million unique TCRs.

With 60 Vbeta and 13 Jbeta primers, the PCR was carried out. In the source study's methods: Some 80 million unique TCR beta chains, 9 million to 12 million shared, were counted in a later analysis. The repertoire was sequenced with immunoSEQ multiplex PCR; TCRdb's copy has only in-frame clones and lacks some. V, J and clone size were drawn from that table, and D and trimming were deduced from the DNA. This table holds roughly 150,000 clones, under 70% found once. V lost 3 bases and J lost 0; bases outside the gene matches: 15. The CDR3 consists of 19 residues. Germline V gene sequence: CDR1 SGHVS, CDR2 FQNEAQ.

The chain links TRBV7-8 to TRBJ1-2; 8 bases match TRBD1. The sequenced sample was PBMCs. This clonotype was obtained from a young man in good health and CMV-seropositive. The CDR3: CASSFAQGAVVSTNYGYTF. DNA for the CDR3: TGTGCCAGCAGCTTTGCGCAGGGGGCTGTGGTATCGACTAACTATGGCTACACCTTC.